These 3 T cell receptor beta chains were all obtained from the same sample, sequenced in a study of early T cells in non-severe SARS-CoV-2 infection listed by TCRdb under 2021. The library was produced with 5' RACE. Data came from a NextSeq 500. The public sequencing data were trimmed at Q25 with fastp and processed into clonotypes with MiXCR by TCRdb, which kept only in-frame beta chains. For every CDR3 protein sequence, its rows merge into one entry that carries the most common genes and DNA. The sample records fewer than 65,000 distinct CDR3 sequences, 7.5% to 10% of which are singletons. Clones ranked in the top ten supply around 14% of the sample. Sequenced sample: whole blood. The source of these receptors is an adult who was a healthcare worker with PCR-confirmed SARS-CoV-2 infection or an uninfected control (not recorded which).

This clonotype has a count of ten or more. This chain joins TRBV12-3 or TRBV12-4 and TRBJ1-5, with TRBD1 matching over 7 bases. This CDR3 is 15 amino acids long. The ends lost 3 bases at V and 5 bases at J; junction bases unmatched: 7. The CDR3 loop reads CASSLRQGRDQPQHF. Written as DNA, the CDR3 is TGTGCCAGCAGTTTGAGACAGGGAAGGGATCAGCCCCAGCATTTT.

This clonotype was found a few times. The chain couples TRBV27 to TRBJ2-5, with D tentatively TRBD2 (5 bases). Germline V gene data show CDR1 as MNHEY and CDR2 as SMNVEV (reference sequence). This CDR3 has 16 amino acids. V lost 2 bases to trimming and J lost 2 bases, with 15 bases between them. The CDR3 DNA follows: TGTGCCAGCAGTTTAGTGGCGGGCAGAACTCAAGAGACCCAGTACTTC. It yields the protein CASSLVAGRTQETQYF.

In its sample, this clonotype was seen many times. The chain carries TRBV7-9 and TRBJ2-5; D is tentatively TRBD1 or TRBD2 (5 bases each). V dropped 4 bases and J dropped 3 bases, with 9 bases sitting between them. The CDR3 length is 13 residues. From germline, CDR1 is SEHNR and CDR2 FQNEAQ (reference sequence). DNA of the CDR3: TGTGCCAGCAGCTCTGGGACCGAAGAGACCCAGTACTTC. Protein: CASSSGTEETQYF.